Listed below are T cell receptor beta chains from one sample, sequenced in a study of T cell responses to AZD1222 COVID-19 vaccine. Assay: immunoSEQ multiplex PCR; the TCRdb copy retains only in-frame clones and omits some. This sample has around 94,000 clones, with approximately 90% found just once. The sequenced sample was peripheral blood, obtained on day 0 of AZD1222 vaccination. These receptors were taken from an adult in good health. Both conserved end residues are part of each CDR3. A D gene is named only where the DNA matches it firmly. Expanded clones are given a class, and other clones once, few, many or no size at all.

abundance	len	d_gene	v_gene	j_gene	CDR3nt	CDR3aa
few	15	TRBD1	TRBV6-2/TRBV6-3	TRBJ2-7	TGTGCCAGCAGTTACTCCAGGGGGCAGGGCTACGAGCAGTACTTC	CASSYSRGQGYEQYF
NA	16	TRBD1	TRBV19	TRBJ2-2	TGTGCCAGTAGTCCACCGGGACAGGGGGTCACCGGGGAGCTGTTTTTT	CASSPPGQGVTGELFF
NA	15	NA	TRBV28	TRBJ1-2	TGTGCCAGCAGTCCCGGGGGTAGGGTCGGCTATGGCTACACCTTC	CASSPGGRVGYGYTF
NA	18	NA	TRBV15	TRBJ2-1	TGTGCCACCAGCTCATTGGGGGGGCCGGGACAGGTTAACAATGAGCAGTTCTTC	CATSSLGGPGQVNNEQFF
NA	13	TRBD1	TRBV18	TRBJ2-7	TGTGCCAGCTCGCCCGGGACAGCCTACGAGCAGTACTTC	CASSPGTAYEQYF
few	15	TRBD1	TRBV10-3	TRBJ2-2	TGTGCCATCAGCCGACAGGGACCTAACACCGGGGAGCTGTTTTTT	CAISRQGPNTGELFF
NA	14	TRBD1	TRBV5-1	TRBJ2-1	TGCGCCAGCAGGAGCCACGACAGGGGCAATGAGCAGTTCTTC	CASRSHDRGNEQFF
NA	11	NA	TRBV7-9	TRBJ2-7	TGTGCCAGCAGCTTATCGCGCGAGCAGTACTTC	CASSLSREQYF
NA	14	TRBD1	TRBV28	TRBJ2-7	TGTGCCAGCAGTCCAGACAGGGGGCCCTACGAGCAGTACTTC	CASSPDRGPYEQYF
NA	15	TRBD1	TRBV10-3	TRBJ2-3	TGTGCCATCAGTGGGGGGACAGGGATGACAGATACGCAGTATTTT	CAISGGTGMTDTQYF
NA	15	TRBD1	TRBV7-2	TRBJ1-6	TGTGCCAGCAGCTTTAGGGACAGGGTTGGGTCACCCCTCCACTTT	CASSFRDRVGSPLHF
NA	13	NA	TRBV29-1	TRBJ1-2	TGCAGCGTCTCCTCCAGGGCCTACTATGGCTACACCTTC	CSVSSRAYYGYTF